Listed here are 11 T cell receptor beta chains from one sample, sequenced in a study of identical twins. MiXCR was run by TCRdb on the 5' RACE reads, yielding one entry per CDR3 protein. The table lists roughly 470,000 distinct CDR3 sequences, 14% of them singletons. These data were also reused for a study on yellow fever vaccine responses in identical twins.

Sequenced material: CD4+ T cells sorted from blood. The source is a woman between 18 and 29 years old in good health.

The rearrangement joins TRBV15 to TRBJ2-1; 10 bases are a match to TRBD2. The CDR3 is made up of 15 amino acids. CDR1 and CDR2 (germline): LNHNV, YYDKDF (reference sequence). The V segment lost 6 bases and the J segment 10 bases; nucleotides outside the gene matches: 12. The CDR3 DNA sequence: TGTGCCACCAGTGTGAAGCGGGGGGGCTTGGAAGAGCAGTTCTTC. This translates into CATSVKRGGLEEQFF.

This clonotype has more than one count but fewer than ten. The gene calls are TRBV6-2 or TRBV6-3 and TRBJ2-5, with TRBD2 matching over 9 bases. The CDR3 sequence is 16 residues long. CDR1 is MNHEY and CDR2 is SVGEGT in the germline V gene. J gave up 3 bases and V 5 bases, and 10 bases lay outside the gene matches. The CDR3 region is CASSNVRRLAEETQYF. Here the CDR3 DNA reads TGTGCCAGCAGTAATGTCCGCCGACTAGCGGAAGAGACCCAGTACTTC.

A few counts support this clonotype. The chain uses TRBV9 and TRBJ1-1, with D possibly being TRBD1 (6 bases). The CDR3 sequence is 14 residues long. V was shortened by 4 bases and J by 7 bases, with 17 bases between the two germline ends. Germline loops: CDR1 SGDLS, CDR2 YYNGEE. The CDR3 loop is CASSSGGTRVEAFF. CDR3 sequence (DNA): TGTGCCAGCAGCTCCGGGGGGACAAGGGTTGAAGCTTTCTTT.

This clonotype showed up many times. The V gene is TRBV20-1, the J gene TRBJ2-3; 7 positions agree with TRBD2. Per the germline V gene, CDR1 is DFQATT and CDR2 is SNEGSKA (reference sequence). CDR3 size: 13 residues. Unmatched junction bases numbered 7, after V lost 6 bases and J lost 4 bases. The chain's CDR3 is CSAPHTSADTQYF. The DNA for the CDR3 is TGCAGTGCCCCCCATACTAGCGCAGATACGCAGTATTTT.

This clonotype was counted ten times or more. The DNA of the CDR3 is TGCAGTGCTAGAGCGACCGGACAGGGAGGGTATGGCTACACCTTC. Protein: CSARATGQGGYGYTF. The chain recombines TRBV20-1 with TRBJ1-2; 8 bases are a match to TRBD1. The length of the CDR3 is 15 residues. V dropped 1 base and J dropped 5; count of bases not matched to a gene: 9. From germline, CDR1 is DFQATT and CDR2 SNEGSKA (reference sequence).

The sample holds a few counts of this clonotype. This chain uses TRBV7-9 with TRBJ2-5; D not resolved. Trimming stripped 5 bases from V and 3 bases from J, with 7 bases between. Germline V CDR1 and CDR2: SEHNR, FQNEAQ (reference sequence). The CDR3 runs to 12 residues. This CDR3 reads CASSPRKETQYF. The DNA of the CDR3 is TGTGCCAGCAGCCCTAGGAAAGAGACCCAGTACTTC. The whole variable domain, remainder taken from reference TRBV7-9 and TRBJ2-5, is DTGVSQNPRHKITKRGQNVTFRCDPISEHNRLYWYRQTLGQGPEFLTYFQNEAQLEKSRLLSDRFSAERPKGSFSTLEIQRTEQGDSAMYLCASSPRKETQYFGPGTRLLVL.

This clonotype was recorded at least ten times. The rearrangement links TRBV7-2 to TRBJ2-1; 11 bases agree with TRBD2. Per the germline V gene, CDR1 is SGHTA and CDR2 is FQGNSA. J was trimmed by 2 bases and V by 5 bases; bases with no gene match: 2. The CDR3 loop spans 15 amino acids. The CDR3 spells CASSMGLAAYNEQFF. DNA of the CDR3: TGTGCCAGCAGCATGGGACTAGCGGCCTACAATGAGCAGTTCTTC.

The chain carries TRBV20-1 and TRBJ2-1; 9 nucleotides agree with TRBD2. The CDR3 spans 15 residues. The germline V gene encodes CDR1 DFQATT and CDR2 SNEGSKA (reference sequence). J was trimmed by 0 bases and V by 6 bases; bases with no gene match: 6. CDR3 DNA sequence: TGCAGTGCGGCGACTAGCGGCCTCTCCTACAATGAGCAGTTCTTC. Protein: CSAATSGLSYNEQFF.

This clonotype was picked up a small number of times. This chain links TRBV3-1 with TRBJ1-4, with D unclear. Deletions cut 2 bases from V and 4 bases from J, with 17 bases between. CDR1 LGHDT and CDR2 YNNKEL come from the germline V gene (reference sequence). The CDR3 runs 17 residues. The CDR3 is CASSQRVAGLGNEKLFF. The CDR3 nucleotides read TGTGCCAGCAGCCAACGAGTTGCGGGTTTGGGTAATGAAAAACTGTTTTTT.

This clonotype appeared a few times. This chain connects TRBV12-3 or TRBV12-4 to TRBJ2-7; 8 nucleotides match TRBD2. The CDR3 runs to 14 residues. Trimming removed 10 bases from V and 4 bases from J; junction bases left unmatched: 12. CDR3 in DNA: TGTGCCACCTCCCGGCAGCGGGGGTATTACGAGCAGTACTTC. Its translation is CATSRQRGYYEQYF.

The CDR3 loop is CASSYAGASMSTQYF. For the CDR3, the DNA is TGTGCCAGCTCTTACGCGGGCGCGAGTATGAGTACGCAGTATTTT. V gene TRBV6-5 combines with J gene TRBJ2-3, with D perhaps matching TRBD2 (5 bases). V was shortened by 8 bases and J by 8 bases, with 23 bases between the two germline ends. Looked up from germline, CDR1 is MNHEY and CDR2 is SVGAGI. This CDR3 spans 15 amino acids.